The 8 T cell receptor beta chains listed next were all sequenced from one sample in a study of blood T cell repertoires in COVID-19. Assay used: immunoSEQ multiplex PCR; TCRdb lists only in-frame clones, some missing. This sample has around 160,000 clones, with around four fifths found just once. Sequenced sample: peripheral blood. The receptors originated from a woman older than 75 with acute or convalescent COVID-19.

This clone was recorded once. V is TRBV29-1 and J is TRBJ1-4; 7 nucleotides line up with TRBD1. The germline CDR1 and CDR2 sequences are SQVTM and ANQGSEA. With V trimmed by 5 bases and J by 2 bases, 5 bases remained unmatched. The CDR3 loop spans 14 amino acids. The chain's CDR3 is CSVTGTETNEKLFF. CDR3 bases: TGCAGCGTTACTGGGACAGAGACTAATGAAAAACTGTTTTTT.

This clone was counted only a few times. V and J are TRBV27 and TRBJ2-7, with 8 bases lining up with TRBD2. The trim removed 2 bases at V and 3 bases at J, leaving 9 bases unmatched. The CDR3 covers 16 residues. The germline CDR1 and CDR2 sequences are MNHEY and SMNVEV (reference sequence). The CDR3 is CASSLKGLAGHYEQYF. DNA for the CDR3: TGTGCCAGCAGTTTAAAGGGGCTAGCGGGTCACTACGAGCAGTACTTC.

This sequence joins TRBV5-4 and TRBJ2-7; 7 bases are shared with TRBD2. The CDR3 has 15 residues. Per the germline V gene, CDR1 is SGHNT and CDR2 is YYREEE (reference sequence). Trimming removed 4 bases from V and 7 bases from J; junction bases left unmatched: 14. This CDR3 reads CASSASGLSVTEQYF. CDR3 in DNA: TGTGCCAGCAGCGCATCGGGACTATCGGTTACGGAGCAGTACTTC.

This rearrangement joins TRBV7-9 to TRBJ1-2; 11 nucleotides align to TRBD1. The ends lost 5 bases at V and 3 bases at J; junction bases unmatched: 5. From germline, CDR1 is SEHNR and CDR2 FQNEAQ (reference sequence). There are 15 residues in the CDR3. The CDR3 region is CASSRGQGAYYGYTF. The CDR3 DNA reads as TGTGCCAGCAGCCGAGGACAGGGGGCGTACTATGGCTACACCTTC. Combining the CDR3 with reference TRBV7-9 and TRBJ1-2 gives the whole variable domain DTGVSQNPRHKITKRGQNVTFRCDPISEHNRLYWYRQTLGQGPEFLTYFQNEAQLEKSRLLSDRFSAERPKGSFSTLEIQRTEQGDSAMYLCASSRGQGAYYGYTFGSGTRLTVV.

V gene TRBV18 combines with J gene TRBJ1-4, with 11 bases identical to TRBD1. Germline CDR1 and CDR2: KGHSH and LQKENI. The CDR3 has 15 residues. Trimming took 1 base from V and 7 from J; bases not matched to a gene: 2. The CDR3 loop reads CASSPRGTGGEKLFF. In DNA form, the CDR3 reads TGTGCCAGCTCACCACGGGGGACAGGGGGTGAAAAACTGTTTTTT.

The chain employs TRBV2 and TRBJ1-4; D gene unclear. The germline V and J ends were trimmed by 5 bases and 6 bases, with 10 bases remaining between them. The CDR3 is made up of 13 amino acids. Germline CDR1 SNHLY, CDR2 FYNNEI. The CDR3 here is CASSTGSYEKLFF. DNA of the CDR3: TGTGCCAGCAGTACCGGGTCTTATGAAAAACTGTTTTTT. Filled out from reference TRBV2 and TRBJ1-4, the complete variable domain reads EPEVTQTPSHQVTQMGQEVILRCVPISNHLYFYWYRQILGQKVEFLVSFYNNEISEKSEIFDDQFSVERPDGSNFTLKIRSTKLEDSAMYFCASSTGSYEKLFFGSGTQLSVL.

The J gene is TRBJ1-2, the V gene TRBV7-9; 7 bases line up with TRBD1. V lost 6 bases, J lost 7 bases, and 11 bases stayed unmatched. Per germline, CDR1 SEHNR and CDR2 FQNEAQ (reference sequence). The CDR3 loop spans 14 amino acids. The CDR3 loop reads CASRQEATGAGYTF. In nucleotides, the CDR3 is TGTGCCAGCAGGCAAGAGGCCACAGGGGCTGGCTACACCTTC.

CDR3 amino acids: CASSRPGSRETQYF. The CDR3 DNA is TGTGCCAGCAGCCGTCCGGGATCAAGGGAGACCCAGTACTTC. V usage is TRBV7-9 and J usage is TRBJ2-5, with D possibly TRBD2 on 5 matching bases. The V end lost 5 bases, the J end lost 5 bases, and 15 bases lay between the germline ends. Germline assignment: CDR1 SEHNR and CDR2 FQNEAQ (reference sequence). The CDR3 sequence is 14 residues long.